Presented here are 32 T cell receptor beta chains from one specimen sequenced in a study of CD8+ T cells in alopecia areata. After isolation, RNA underwent reverse transcription to generate cDNA as the sequencing template. Generated by immunoSEQ multiplex PCR, the TCRdb table keeps only in-frame clones and is missing some. The table shows around 300,000 clones, with 50% to 75% occurring only once. The treatment denotes: oral pan-JAK inhibitor, 5-10 mg twice daily. The source material was CD4+ T cells sorted from blood, sampled at week 52, from a patient treated with tofacitinib. All receptors come from a human donor with alopecia areata.

The chain uses TRBV30 and TRBJ1-1, with 9 bases matching TRBD1. Trimming cost V 4 bases and J 11 bases; bases outside gene matches: 11. Per germline, CDR1 GTSNPN and CDR2 SVGIG (reference sequence). The CDR3 length is 13 residues. Written as DNA, the CDR3 is TGTGCCTGGATCGGGACAGGGAGAGTTGGGGCTTTCTTT. Its protein is CAWIGTGRVGAFF.

This CDR3 is CASIEGIGSWNTEAFF. CDR3 DNA sequence: TGTGCCAGTATTGAGGGGATTGGGAGTTGGAACACTGAAGCTTTCTTT. V usage is TRBV19 and J usage is TRBJ1-1; tentative D call: TRBD1 (5 bases). V dropped 7 bases and J dropped 1 base, with 19 bases sitting between them. Germline V lookup: CDR1 LNHDA, CDR2 SQIVND (reference sequence). This CDR3 region has 16 residues.

The gene calls are TRBV30 and TRBJ2-6; D may be TRBD1 (5 bases). The CDR3 loop spans 18 amino acids. CDR1 is GTSNPN and CDR2 is SVGIG in the germline V gene (reference sequence). V was shortened by 0 bases and J by 5 bases, with 20 bases between the two germline ends. Here the CDR3 reads CAWSVIRQGILWANVLTF. The DNA for the CDR3 is TGTGCCTGGAGTGTTATCCGGCAGGGTATACTCTGGGCCAACGTCCTGACTTTC.

This clone was detected only once. This chain joins TRBV30 and TRBJ2-4, with D tentatively TRBD2 (5 bases). CDR1 and CDR2 (germline): GTSNPN, SVGIG (reference sequence). Between the trimmed V and J ends, which lost 2 bases and 2 bases, there was a span of 7 bases. CDR3 length equals 13 residues. DNA for the CDR3: TGTGCCTGGAGTACGGGGTCCAAAAACATTCAGTACTTC. Protein: CAWSTGSKNIQYF.

V usage is TRBV25-1 and J usage is TRBJ1-6, with 9 bases identical to TRBD1. Germline CDR1 and CDR2: MGHDK and SYGVNS. J gave up 7 bases and V 5 bases, and 6 bases lay outside the gene matches. The CDR3 is 15 amino acids. The CDR3 spells CASSYHRGRNSPLHF. In DNA form, the CDR3 reads TGTGCCAGCAGTTATCACAGGGGGCGGAATTCACCCCTCCACTTT.

The rearrangement links TRBV5-1 to TRBJ2-3, with 11 nucleotides matching TRBD2. Germline-derived CDR1 and CDR2 are SGHRS and YFSETQ. V shed 2 bases and J 3 bases; nucleotides not matched to a gene: 2. The CDR3 runs 15 residues. The CDR3 loop is CASSFGLAGTDTQYF. CDR3 DNA sequence: TGCGCCAGCAGCTTTGGACTAGCGGGTACAGATACGCAGTATTTT.

Only a few counts were recorded for this clone. The CDR3 loop reads CASSLRGDQPQHF. The CDR3 nucleotides are TGCGCCAGCAGCTTGCGAGGGGATCAGCCCCAGCATTTT. The V call is TRBV5-1, the J call TRBJ1-5; a weak D match, TRBD1 (5 bases). The CDR3 consists of 13 residues. Germline CDR1 is SGHRS and CDR2 is YFSETQ. V was pared by 1 base and J by 5 bases, with 7 bases between.

This clone was seen a handful of times. The chain is built from TRBV6-5 and TRBJ1-3; D remains unclear. The V gene lost 5 bases and the J gene lost 0 bases, with 11 bases spanning the gap. In germline, CDR1 is MNHEY, CDR2 SVGAGI. CDR3 size: 15 residues. The CDR3 DNA reads TGTGCCAGCAGTAGCGGCGGATTCTCTGGAAACACCATATATTTT. Amino acid sequence: CASSSGGFSGNTIYF.

The chain recombines TRBV5-1 with TRBJ1-2; D is ambiguous. The CDR3 is 14 amino acids. The germline V gene encodes CDR1 SGHRS and CDR2 YFSETQ. V lost 0 bases to trimming and J lost 6 bases, with 12 bases between them. The CDR3 DNA follows: TGCGCCAGCAGCTTGGAACCCGAGTCCCATGGCTACACCTTC. Its translation: CASSLEPESHGYTF.

This clone was counted between two and nine times. This chain connects TRBV6-1 to TRBJ1-6; D unresolved. CDR3 size: 14 residues. Germline V gives CDR1 MNHNS, CDR2 SASEGT. The V end was cut by 5 bases, the J end by 6 bases, with 11 bases between. The CDR3 sequence: CASSSLGGNSPLHF. As DNA, the CDR3 is TGTGCCAGCAGTTCCCTAGGTGGTAATTCACCCCTCCACTTT.

This sequence joins TRBV29-1 and TRBJ2-1; 8 nucleotides line up with TRBD2. The CDR3 has 16 amino acids. Trimming took 1 base from V and 2 from J; bases not matched to a gene: 7. Germline V CDR1 and CDR2: SQVTM, ANQGSEA. CDR3 sequence (DNA): TGCAGCGTTGAAGGGCGGGGGGCCGAAGCCTACAATGAGCAGTTCTTC. Encoded protein: CSVEGRGAEAYNEQFF.

The chain recombines TRBV12-5 with TRBJ2-5, with no clear D. V was trimmed by 4 bases and J by 2 bases, leaving 14 bases between them. Germline CDR1 is LGHNT and CDR2 is FRNRAP. The CDR3 is made up of 15 amino acids. The CDR3 nucleotides are TGTGCTAGTGGTTCCAAGGCGGCGGAACAAGAGACCCAGTACTTC. Protein product: CASGSKAAEQETQYF.

The chain carries TRBV5-1 and TRBJ1-2, with TRBD1 identical over 7 bases. This CDR3 contains 13 residues. The V segment lost 4 bases and the J segment 3 bases; nucleotides outside the gene matches: 3. Germline CDR1 and CDR2: SGHRS and YFSETQ. This CDR3 reads CASSDREDYGYTF. CDR3 in DNA: TGCGCCAGCAGCGACAGGGAGGACTATGGCTACACCTTC.

V is TRBV30 and J is TRBJ1-2, with D hard to call. The CDR3 runs to 14 residues. Per the germline V gene, CDR1 is GTSNPN and CDR2 is SVGIG (reference sequence). The germline V and J ends were trimmed by 6 bases and 7 bases, with 21 bases remaining between them. CDR3 DNA sequence: TGTGCCTGCACCGGGTCCTCCACGGATCTTGGCTACACCTTC. It specifies CACTGSSTDLGYTF. Using reference TRBV30 and TRBJ1-2 for the parts outside the CDR3, the full variable domain is SQTIHQWPATLVQPVGSPLSLECTVEGTSNPNLYWYRQAAGRGLQLLFYSVGIGQISSEVPQNLSASRPQDRQFILSSKKLLLSDSGFYLCACTGSSTDLGYTFGSGTRLTVV.

The gene calls are TRBV5-4 and TRBJ2-1, with D maybe TRBD1 (6 bases). Trimming took off 2 bases at V and 6 bases at J, with 15 bases between the two ends. This CDR3 contains 15 residues. Germline V lookup: CDR1 SGHNT, CDR2 YYREEE (reference sequence). The CDR3 DNA sequence: TGTGCCAGCAGCTTCAAACAGGGAGACACCAATGAGCAGTTCTTC. Its protein is CASSFKQGDTNEQFF.

This clone appeared a few times. Other nucleotide sequences from this sample produce the same CDR3. This chain connects TRBV20-1 to TRBJ2-7; D gene unclear. Trimming left V 2 bases short and J 7 bases short, with 9 bases between. The CDR3 loop spans 11 amino acids. Germline CDR1 reads DFQATT; CDR2 reads SNEGSKA (reference sequence). The CDR3 region is CSARTVGEQYF. CDR3 in DNA: TGCAGTGCTAGAACCGTCGGGGAGCAGTACTTC.

This chain connects TRBV9 to TRBJ2-1; 7 nucleotides align to TRBD2. The CDR3 length is 15 residues. Trimming removed 3 bases from V and 4 bases from J; junction bases left unmatched: 7. From germline, CDR1 is SGDLS and CDR2 YYNGEE. CDR3 in DNA: TGTGCCAGCAGCGCCGACCTGGGACTATACAATGAGCAGTTCTTC. This encodes CASSADLGLYNEQFF.

This clone was seen only once. The chain combines TRBV15 with TRBJ2-2; 10 positions match TRBD1. Losses at the gene ends were 1 base for V and 9 bases for J; bases not matched to a gene: 8. The CDR3 sequence is 16 residues long. Germline loops: CDR1 LNHNV, CDR2 YYDKDF (reference sequence). The CDR3 DNA sequence: TGTGCCACCAGCAGAGCCATGGGACAGGGGACGCGGGAGCTGTTTTTT. It codes for CATSRAMGQGTRELFF.

This clone came up once. The V gene is TRBV25-1, the J gene TRBJ2-3; perhaps TRBD1 as D (6 bases). CDR1 and CDR2 from the germline V gene are MGHDK and SYGVNS. This CDR3 region has 14 residues. V was shortened by 4 bases and J by 7 bases, with 15 bases between the two germline ends. The CDR3: CASSGGQGVNTQYF. CDR3 DNA sequence: TGTGCCAGCAGTGGGGGGCAGGGAGTGAATACGCAGTATTTT.

The V call is TRBV19, the J call TRBJ2-3; maybe TRBD1 (5 bases). CDR1 and CDR2 (germline): LNHDA, SQIVND (reference sequence). This CDR3 region has 12 residues. Trimming pared 3 bases from V and 5 bases from J, leaving 6 bases between. For the CDR3, the DNA is TGTGCCAGTAGTATGACAGAAGATACGCAGTATTTT. Translation gives CASSMTEDTQYF.

V is TRBV27 and J is TRBJ1-5; unclear D gene. Germline V gives CDR1 MNHEY, CDR2 SMNVEV (reference sequence). Trimming took off 2 bases at V and 1 base at J, with 9 bases between the two ends. This CDR3 has 15 residues. The DNA of the CDR3 is TGTGCCAGCAGTTTAGAGGGCGGGAGCAATCAGCCCCAGCATTTT. This gives the protein CASSLEGGSNQPQHF.

This chain connects TRBV29-1 to TRBJ1-1; D gene uncertain. Between the trimmed V and J ends, which lost 7 bases and 5 bases, there was a span of 20 bases. The germline V gene has CDR1 SQVTM and CDR2 ANQGSEA. The CDR3 totals 14 residues. CDR3: CSAEGDVSRTEAFF. The CDR3 coding sequence is TGCAGCGCCGAGGGCGACGTATCGAGGACTGAAGCTTTCTTT. Full variable domain (outside the CDR3, taken from reference TRBV29-1 and TRBJ1-1): SAVISQKPSRDICQRGTSLTIQCQVDSQVTMMFWYRQQPGQSLTLIATANQGSEATYESGFVIDKFPISRPNLTFSTLTVSNMSPEDSSIYLCSAEGDVSRTEAFFGQGTRLTVV.

The V and J genes are TRBV30 and TRBJ2-6; no clear D gene. The germline CDR1 and CDR2 sequences are GTSNPN and SVGIG (reference sequence). Trimming removed 0 bases from V and 4 bases from J, with 13 bases in between. This CDR3 region has 16 residues. The CDR3 sequence is CAWSVGSSLGANVLTF. The CDR3 nucleotides read TGTGCCTGGAGTGTAGGGTCGTCTCTCGGGGCCAACGTCCTGACTTTC.

The chain's CDR3 is CASSPRLEFSTDTQYF. The CDR3 DNA is TGTGCCAGCAGCCCACGTTTAGAGTTTAGCACAGATACGCAGTATTTT. The chain recombines TRBV5-6 with TRBJ2-3; D remains ambiguous. Trimming cost V 4 bases and J 0 bases, with 15 bases left between them. The CDR3 runs to 16 residues. The germline V gene has CDR1 SGHDT and CDR2 YYEEEE.

A few counts support this clone. CDR3 region: CASSRTGGNTEAFF. The DNA of the CDR3 is TGTGCCAGCAGTAGGACCGGGGGGAACACTGAAGCTTTCTTT. The gene calls are TRBV6-5 and TRBJ1-1; possible D gene TRBD1, 5 bases. The germline V and J ends were trimmed by 5 bases and 1 base, with 11 bases remaining between them. The CDR3 contains 14 residues. Per germline, CDR1 MNHEY and CDR2 SVGAGI.

On this clone: An end of the junction differs from the germline gene, which may be a read error. The chain links TRBV5-1 to TRBJ1-2; weak D call: TRBD1 (6 bases). Germline V gives CDR1 SGHRS, CDR2 YFSETQ. The CDR3 spans 12 residues. The DNA for the CDR3 is TGCGCCAGCAGCTTGGAGACCGGGACATCGAGCTTC. It encodes CASSLETGTSSF.

The rearrangement joins TRBV4-3 to TRBJ1-1, with D possibly matching TRBD1 (6 bases). This CDR3 spans 14 amino acids. CDR1 is LGHNA, CDR2 YSLEER, per germline. Trimming cost V 0 bases and J 4 bases, with 9 bases left between them. DNA for the CDR3: TGCGCCAGCAGCCAAGAATGGGGGGCCACTGAAGCTTTCTTT. Protein product: CASSQEWGATEAFF.

With respect to this clone: The sample holds other DNA sequences that translate to the same CDR3. The V call is TRBV29-1, the J call TRBJ2-5; tentative D call: TRBD2 (7 bases). CDR3 length equals 12 residues. V was pared by 4 bases and J by 5 bases, with 11 bases between. Germline V lookup: CDR1 SQVTM, CDR2 ANQGSEA. In nucleotides, the CDR3 is TGCAGCGTTGTTGGGGGGGGCGAGACCCAGTACTTC. Protein sequence: CSVVGGGETQYF.

The CDR3 sequence: CASSQSTGVSGNTIYF. The DNA for the CDR3 is TGCGCCAGCAGCCAGTCAACAGGTGTCTCTGGAAACACCATATATTTT. V and J are TRBV4-3 and TRBJ1-3; D is possibly TRBD1 (5 bases). Trimming cost V 3 bases and J 0 bases, with 12 bases left between them. The CDR3 spans 16 residues. Germline CDR1 and CDR2: LGHNA and YSLEER.

This clone has only a few counts. The gene calls are TRBV29-1 and TRBJ2-5, with D maybe TRBD2 (6 bases). The CDR3 has 13 amino acids. The germline V gene has CDR1 SQVTM and CDR2 ANQGSEA. Trimming took 2 bases from V and 5 from J, leaving 12 bases between them. The CDR3 sequence: CSVESRERETQYF. CDR3 DNA: TGCAGCGTTGAAAGCCGGGAGCGGGAGACCCAGTACTTC.

This rearrangement joins TRBV30 to TRBJ2-3, with a tentative D call TRBD1 (6 bases). CDR1 and CDR2 (germline): GTSNPN, SVGIG (reference sequence). The CDR3 loop spans 13 amino acids. Trimming removed 4 bases at V and 4 bases at J, with 12 bases between. The CDR3 bases are TGTGCCTGGAACAGTCCAGGGGCAGATACGCAGTATTTT. Translating it yields CAWNSPGADTQYF.

This clone has more than one count but fewer than ten. The chain carries TRBV18 and TRBJ2-7; TRBD2 might be the D (6 bases). Trimming left V 1 base short and J 6 bases short, with 16 bases between. The CDR3 runs 15 residues. In germline, CDR1 is KGHSH, CDR2 LQKENI. The CDR3 reads CASSPLGLDGTEQYF. The CDR3, as DNA: TGTGCCAGCTCACCACTGGGACTGGATGGGACCGAGCAGTACTTC.